These 27 T cell receptor beta chains were all obtained from the same sample, sequenced in a study of identical twins. TCRdb re-analysed the 5' RACE reads in MiXCR, keeping a single row per CDR3 protein. The table has about 660,000 distinct CDR3 sequences, around 8.3% seen once. A further study also used this sample, focusing on yellow fever vaccine responses in identical twins.

Input material: PBMCs. The source is a young woman in good health.

This clonotype was seen many times. The V call is TRBV11-2, the J call TRBJ1-3, with D uncertain. Trimming took off 0 bases at V and 1 base at J, with 7 bases between the two ends. Germline CDR1 SGHAT, CDR2 FQNNGV. The CDR3 covers 15 residues. The CDR3 bases are TGTGCCAGCAGCTTAGAATTCAGATCTGGAAACACCATATATTTT. This codes for CASSLEFRSGNTIYF.

This clonotype was seen at least ten times. The chain recombines TRBV4-3 with TRBJ2-2; D remains unclear. Germline CDR1 is LGHNA and CDR2 is YSLEER. Trimming shortened V by 1 base and J by 4 bases, and 16 bases separated the two germline ends. The CDR3 consists of 17 residues. DNA of the CDR3: TGCGCCAGCAGCCAAGGAGTATCGGAGCCCCCCACCGGGGAGCTGTTTTTT. As protein: CASSQGVSEPPTGELFF.

The V gene is TRBV24-1, the J gene TRBJ2-3, with 9 positions matching TRBD1. With 3 bases clipped from V and 2 bases from J, the junction kept 11 bases outside the gene matches. CDR3 length: 18 amino acids. Per the germline V gene, CDR1 is KGHDR and CDR2 is SFDVKD. The CDR3 DNA sequence: TGTGCCACCAGTGATCCAAGGACAGGGGTAGCGGACACAGATACGCAGTATTTT. It translates to CATSDPRTGVADTDTQYF.

V and J are TRBV5-6 and TRBJ2-7; tentative D call: TRBD2 (6 bases). Trimming stripped 4 bases from V and 4 bases from J, with 18 bases between. CDR3 size: 15 residues. Germline assignment: CDR1 SGHDT and CDR2 YYEEEE. CDR3 in DNA: TGTGCCAGCAGCCCTGGGACTCCCGAAGGGTACGAGCAGTACTTC. This codes for CASSPGTPEGYEQYF.

The rearrangement joins TRBV5-4 to TRBJ2-1; D tentatively reads TRBD1 or TRBD2 (5 bases each). Per the germline V gene, CDR1 is SGHNT and CDR2 is YYREEE (reference sequence). The V gene lost 2 bases and the J gene lost 6 bases, with 15 bases spanning the gap. The CDR3 runs to 15 residues. For the CDR3, the DNA is TGTGCCAGCAGCTTAACGGGTGTGGGACCCAATGAGCAGTTCTTC. Amino acid sequence: CASSLTGVGPNEQFF.

The rearrangement links TRBV6-6 to TRBJ2-7; unclear D gene. The CDR3 runs to 11 residues. Trimming took off 7 bases at V and 9 bases at J, with 13 bases between the two ends. The germline V gene has CDR1 MNHNY and CDR2 SVGAGI (reference sequence). CDR3 in DNA: TGTGCCAGCAACCAACAGACGATGCAGTACTTC. It translates to CASNQQTMQYF.

This clonotype showed up just a few times. This chain joins TRBV5-1 and TRBJ2-1, with TRBD2 identical over 8 bases. The length of the CDR3 is 15 residues. CDR1 SGHRS and CDR2 YFSETQ come from the germline V gene. After removal of 4 bases from V and 7 bases from J, the junction contained 10 bases not matched to a gene. The CDR3 nucleotides read TGCGCCAGCAGCCCCAGCCTAGCGGGTAGTAATGAGCAGTTCTTC. The encoded protein is CASSPSLAGSNEQFF.

There are a few counts of this clonotype. V and J are TRBV5-1 and TRBJ2-5, with 9 bases matching TRBD2. With 0 bases clipped from V and 5 bases from J, the junction kept 14 bases outside the gene matches. CDR1 is SGHRS and CDR2 is YFSETQ in the germline V gene. The CDR3 covers 18 residues. As DNA, the CDR3 is TGCGCCAGCAGCTTGGAAGTCATTGGGCTAGCGGGGAGTGAGACCCAGTACTTC. Translating it yields CASSLEVIGLAGSETQYF.

This clonotype appeared a few times. This sequence joins TRBV4-1 and TRBJ1-5; no clear D. Trimming took off 1 base at V and 3 bases at J, with 16 bases between the two ends. CDR3 length: 17 amino acids. CDR1 is MGHRA, CDR2 YSYEKL, per germline. CDR3 amino acids: CASSQGEGPSFNQPQHF. CDR3 sequence (DNA): TGCGCCAGCAGCCAAGGAGAGGGTCCCTCGTTCAATCAGCCCCAGCATTTT.

J is TRBJ2-1 and V is TRBV15, with 7 bases fitting TRBD1. The germline CDR1 and CDR2 sequences are LNHNV and YYDKDF (reference sequence). The length of the CDR3 is 15 residues. V lost 4 bases, J lost 0 bases, and 3 bases stayed unmatched. The CDR3 here is CATSNDRVSYNEQFF. As DNA, the CDR3 is TGTGCCACCAGCAATGACAGGGTCTCCTACAATGAGCAGTTCTTC.

The J gene is TRBJ2-3, the V gene TRBV10-3; perhaps D is TRBD1 or TRBD2 (5 bases each). Trimming left V 3 bases short and J 2 bases short, with 9 bases between. The CDR3 consists of 14 residues. Germline lookup yields CDR1 ENHRY and CDR2 SYGVKD. The CDR3 protein is CAISESGPTDTQYF. The CDR3 region has the DNA TGTGCCATCAGTGAATCGGGGCCCACAGATACGCAGTATTTT.

V usage is TRBV11-2 and J usage is TRBJ2-1; 12 nucleotides agree with TRBD2. Per the germline V gene, CDR1 is SGHAT and CDR2 is FQNNGV. The V gene end was trimmed by 5 bases and the J gene end by 2 bases; junction bases not matched to a gene: 10. The CDR3 sequence is 18 residues long. CDR3 nucleotides: TGTGCCAGCAGCACCCCTCTAGCGGGAGGGCCTCCCTACAATGAGCAGTTCTTC. Protein product: CASSTPLAGGPPYNEQFF.

The CDR3 sequence: CSARMGPETQYF. The CDR3 DNA reads as TGCAGTGCTAGAATGGGTCCAGAGACCCAGTACTTC. The V call is TRBV20-1, the J call TRBJ2-5, with unresolved D. CDR1 is DFQATT and CDR2 is SNEGSKA in the germline V gene (reference sequence). The ends were cut back, 2 bases at V and 4 bases at J, with 8 bases in the middle. The CDR3 totals 12 residues.

The chain uses TRBV20-1 and TRBJ1-2; unclear D gene. The CDR3 runs 13 residues. Trimming removed 6 bases from V and 0 bases from J, with 11 bases in between. Germline V CDR1 and CDR2: DFQATT, SNEGSKA (reference sequence). Here the CDR3 DNA reads TGCAGTGCCCCTCGTGAAGCTAACTATGGCTACACCTTC. This gives the protein CSAPREANYGYTF.

This clonotype was detected ten times or more. The gene calls are TRBV7-9 and TRBJ2-7, with a weak D call TRBD2 (5 bases). This CDR3 has 11 amino acids. Germline V gene data show CDR1 as SEHNR and CDR2 as FQNEAQ (reference sequence). The V gene lost 3 bases and the J gene lost 8 bases, with 8 bases spanning the gap. The CDR3 region has the DNA TGTGCCAGCAGCTTGGACTGGAAGCAGTACTTC. This codes for CASSLDWKQYF.

This clonotype has just a few counts. V and J are TRBV7-2 and TRBJ2-1, with D possibly matching TRBD1 (5 bases). This CDR3 region has 14 residues. V lost 5 bases to trimming and J lost 6 bases, with 14 bases between them. Looked up from germline, CDR1 is SGHTA and CDR2 is FQGNSA. The CDR3 nucleotides read TGTGCCAGCAGCCTTGCCAGGGTTGGCAATGAGCAGTTCTTC. Protein product: CASSLARVGNEQFF.

This clonotype was observed a few times. This rearrangement joins TRBV30 to TRBJ1-1; D ambiguous. Germline V gene sequence: CDR1 GTSNPN, CDR2 SVGIG (reference sequence). This CDR3 region has 13 residues. V shed 0 bases and J shed 1 base, with 6 bases lying between them. The CDR3 spells CAWSVVGNTEAFF. The DNA for the CDR3 is TGTGCCTGGAGTGTCGTCGGGAACACTGAAGCTTTCTTT.

V and J are TRBV27 and TRBJ2-3; D is unresolved. Germline-derived CDR1 and CDR2 are MNHEY and SMNVEV (reference sequence). The CDR3 covers 12 residues. Trimming shortened V by 5 bases and J by 4 bases, and 7 bases separated the two germline ends. The chain's CDR3 is CASSPHSDTQYF. In nucleotides, the CDR3 is TGTGCCAGCAGTCCTCACTCAGATACGCAGTATTTT.

V and J are TRBV20-1 and TRBJ2-7, with D perhaps assigned TRBD1 or TRBD2 (5 bases each). The V end was cut by 1 base, the J end by 4 bases, with 32 bases between. The CDR3 loop spans 20 amino acids. Germline CDR1 DFQATT, CDR2 SNEGSKA (reference sequence). CDR3 bases: TGCAGTGCTAGAGGGGTGGGGCAGGTAACGAAGACAGACTATCCTTACGAGCAGTACTTC. Amino acids: CSARGVGQVTKTDYPYEQYF.

In this sample, this clonotype turned up many times. This chain's CDR3 is CASSLTAPFYNEQFF. The CDR3 DNA is TGTGCCAGCAGTCTAACAGCCCCCTTCTACAATGAGCAGTTCTTC. V usage is TRBV27 and J usage is TRBJ2-1, with no clear D. Germline-derived CDR1 and CDR2 are MNHEY and SMNVEV (reference sequence). The length of the CDR3 is 15 residues. Trimming took off 5 bases at V and 3 bases at J, with 14 bases between the two ends.

J is TRBJ2-4 and V is TRBV20-1; the D is unclear. Per the germline V gene, CDR1 is DFQATT and CDR2 is SNEGSKA (reference sequence). V was pared by 2 bases and J by 5 bases, with 7 bases between. This CDR3 comprises 12 residues. CDR3 residues: CSARSHQNIQYF. The DNA for the CDR3 is TGCAGTGCTAGAAGTCACCAAAACATTCAGTACTTC.

This clonotype has more than one count but fewer than ten. The V call is TRBV11-2, the J call TRBJ2-2; D is ambiguous. The CDR3 contains 14 residues. Germline CDR1 reads SGHAT; CDR2 reads FQNNGV. Trimming pared 5 bases from V and 6 bases from J, leaving 13 bases between. CDR3 residues: CASSQHEKAGELFF. The CDR3 nucleotides are TGTGCCAGCAGCCAACATGAAAAGGCCGGGGAGCTGTTTTTT.

In this sample, this clonotype turned up many times. The V gene is TRBV6-1, the J gene TRBJ2-7; 12 bases fit TRBD1. Germline CDR1 MNHNS, CDR2 SASEGT. The CDR3 is 14 residues long. The ends lost 5 bases at V and 6 bases at J; junction bases unmatched: 5. The CDR3, as DNA: TGTGCCAGCAGTCCGGGACAGGGGGCAGCCGAGCAGTACTTC. It yields the protein CASSPGQGAAEQYF.

The chain links TRBV12-5 to TRBJ1-5; no reliable D call. The CDR3 covers 14 residues. V lost 5 bases to trimming and J lost 3 bases, with 11 bases between them. CDR1 is LGHNT, CDR2 FRNRAP, per germline. CDR3 loop: CASGATEHNQPQHF. The CDR3 DNA is TGTGCTAGTGGTGCAACGGAACACAATCAGCCCCAGCATTTT.

This clonotype was recorded a few times. This chain joins TRBV3-1 and TRBJ2-7; no reliable D call. V was trimmed by 8 bases and J by 6 bases, leaving 11 bases between them. The CDR3 loop spans 11 amino acids. Germline assignment: CDR1 LGHDT and CDR2 YNNKEL (reference sequence). For the CDR3, the DNA is TGTGCCAGCCGCTGGGGAAGCGAGCAGTACTTC. This encodes CASRWGSEQYF.

The V call is TRBV7-6, the J call TRBJ2-1; TRBD2 agrees at 11 bases. V gave up 6 bases and J gave up 5 bases; unmatched junction bases: 9. Germline CDR1 SGHVS, CDR2 FNYEAQ. The CDR3 is 16 residues long. The CDR3 protein is CASRGPLAGGHNEQFF. In nucleotides, the CDR3 is TGTGCCAGCAGAGGCCCCCTAGCGGGGGGACACAATGAGCAGTTCTTC.

This clonotype was found many times. This chain joins TRBV3-1 and TRBJ1-5, with D maybe TRBD1 (5 bases). V shed 1 base and J shed 11 bases, with 12 bases lying between them. CDR3 length equals 13 residues. Germline-derived CDR1 and CDR2 are LGHDT and YNNKEL (reference sequence). Here the CDR3 DNA reads TGTGCCAGCAGCCAAGTTTTGACAGATACCCAGCATTTT. The encoded protein is CASSQVLTDTQHF. Combining the CDR3 with reference TRBV3-1 and TRBJ1-5 gives the whole variable domain DTAVSQTPKYLVTQMGNDKSIKCEQNLGHDTMYWYKQDSKKFLKIMFSYNNKELIINETVPNRFSPKSPDKAHLNLHINSLELGDSAVYFCASSQVLTDTQHFGDGTRLSIL.